This T cell receptor beta chain stems from a study of PD-1 blockade in classical Hodgkin lymphoma. Study results and caveats: Underlying causes for the observed repertoire differences were not defined, possibly disease activity or prior therapy. Diminished baseline TCR diversity has been reported in newly diagnosed patients relative to healthy donors.

TCRdb's table, derived via immunoSEQ multiplex PCR, lists solely in-frame clones and lacks some. The sample shows roughly 23,000 clones, roughly nine tenths of them seen only once. The sample's time point: newly diagnosed, previously untreated cHL patient sample. With magnetic negative selection, CD4+ T cells were purified from PBMCs that had been thawed. Serving as comparison were PBMCs from newly diagnosed, untreated classical Hodgkin lymphoma, which were sequenced alongside the relapsed/refractory trial patients. Of note for this clone: The antigen is undetermined.

Sequencing used CD4+ T cells from blood. This receptor was identified in a human donor with classical Hodgkin lymphoma.

The CDR3 spells CASSFNRGPTTGELFF. CDR3 DNA sequence: TGTGCCAGCAGCTTTAACAGGGGGCCCACGACCGGGGAGCTGTTTTTT. V is TRBV7-2 and J is TRBJ2-2, with TRBD1 matching over 9 bases. Trimming removed 3 bases from V and 5 bases from J; junction bases left unmatched: 7. The germline V gene encodes CDR1 SGHTA and CDR2 FQGNSA. The CDR3 consists of 16 residues.